The 30 T cell receptor beta chains below all came from one sample that was sequenced in a study of blood T cell repertoires in COVID-19. The data were produced by immunoSEQ multiplex PCR, yet TCRdb's version contains in-frame clones alone and is incomplete. The data hold 75,000 to 90,000 clones, with roughly 80% observed a single time. Sequenced material: peripheral blood. The receptors derive from a woman in her thirties or forties with active or convalescent COVID-19.

V gene TRBV6-5 combines with J gene TRBJ1-2; D is unclear. Trimming took off 6 bases at V and 8 bases at J, with 13 bases between the two ends. The CDR3 covers 12 residues. Germline-derived CDR1 and CDR2 are MNHEY and SVGAGI. For the CDR3, the DNA is TGTGCCAGCAGCCAAACCCGGTGGGGCTACACCTTC. Its translation is CASSQTRWGYTF.

V usage is TRBV6-2 or TRBV6-3 and J usage is TRBJ2-2, with D possibly being TRBD2 (6 bases). There are 15 residues in the CDR3. V was shortened by 3 bases and J by 4 bases, with 12 bases between the two germline ends. Germline V gives CDR1 MNHEY, CDR2 SVGEGT. CDR3 region: CASSYFGGFTGELFF. Written as DNA, the CDR3 is TGTGCCAGCAGTTATTTTGGGGGGTTCACCGGGGAGCTGTTTTTT.

This clone is a singleton in its sample. The chain carries TRBV28 and TRBJ2-1; 11 bases are a match to TRBD2. Germline CDR1 and CDR2: MDHEN and SYDVKM. This CDR3 has 16 residues. The ends lost 4 bases at V and 6 bases at J; junction bases unmatched: 8. The CDR3 DNA is TGTGCCAGCAGTTCCCCACTAGCGGGGGCCCGCAATGAGCAGTTCTTC. Translation: CASSSPLAGARNEQFF.

The rearrangement links TRBV30 to TRBJ1-2; TRBD1 is a possible D gene (6 bases). Germline V lookup: CDR1 GTSNPN, CDR2 SVGIG (reference sequence). The CDR3 has 13 residues. Trimming stripped 2 bases from V and 4 bases from J, with 11 bases between. As DNA, the CDR3 is TGTGCCTGGAGTCTAGGACAGATCTATGGCTACACCTTC. It is translated as CAWSLGQIYGYTF.

J is TRBJ1-5 and V is TRBV6-2 or TRBV6-3, with 8 bases that match TRBD1. The length of the CDR3 is 13 residues. V shed 6 bases, J shed 6 bases, and the junction held 4 bases outside the gene matches. Germline V gene sequence: CDR1 MNHEY, CDR2 SVGEGT. The CDR3, as DNA: TGTGCCAGCAGCCGACAGGGGTTTCAGCCCCAGCATTTT. Translation: CASSRQGFQPQHF.

The rearrangement joins TRBV9 to TRBJ2-5; 14 positions match TRBD2. The CDR3 covers 17 residues. The germline gives CDR1 SGDLS, CDR2 YYNGEE. The trim removed 0 bases at V and 2 bases at J, leaving 3 bases unmatched. The chain's CDR3 is CASSVAGLAGGQETQYF. The DNA for the CDR3 is TGTGCCAGCAGCGTAGCTGGACTAGCGGGGGGTCAAGAGACCCAGTACTTC.

The chain joins TRBV2 to TRBJ1-1; D remains ambiguous. The V end lost 5 bases, the J end lost 0 bases, and 7 bases lay between the germline ends. Germline V lookup: CDR1 SNHLY, CDR2 FYNNEI. The CDR3 totals 13 residues. The CDR3 coding sequence is TGTGCCAGCAGTTATCAGATGAACACTGAAGCTTTCTTT. This translates into CASSYQMNTEAFF. Complete variable domain (other parts from reference TRBV2 and TRBJ1-1): EPEVTQTPSHQVTQMGQEVILRCVPISNHLYFYWYRQILGQKVEFLVSFYNNEISEKSEIFDDQFSVERPDGSNFTLKIRSTKLEDSAMYFCASSYQMNTEAFFGQGTRLTVV.

The V gene is TRBV7-9, the J gene TRBJ1-3; 9 nucleotides line up with TRBD1. Germline CDR1 is SEHNR and CDR2 is FQNEAQ (reference sequence). The CDR3 is 14 residues long. With V trimmed by 5 bases and J by 9 bases, 8 bases remained unmatched. The CDR3 protein is CASSPQGAGGTIYF. CDR3 coding DNA: TGTGCCAGCAGCCCACAGGGGGCCGGGGGCACCATATATTTT.

This chain connects TRBV10-1 to TRBJ2-1; 8 positions agree with TRBD2. Germline lookup yields CDR1 WNHNN and CDR2 SYGVQD (reference sequence). J gave up 4 bases and V 0 bases, and 5 bases lay outside the gene matches. The length of the CDR3 is 16 residues. CDR3 bases: TGCGCCAGCAGTGAGTCAAGCGGGAGAATTTACAATGAGCAGTTCTTC. Its translation is CASSESSGRIYNEQFF.

The DNA of the CDR3 is TGTGCCAGCAGCTTTTTGGGGACAGAGCAGTTCTTC. The encoded protein is CASSFLGTEQFF. J is TRBJ2-1 and V is TRBV11-3; D is perhaps TRBD1 (6 bases). Germline V CDR1 and CDR2: SGHNT, YENEEA. The V end lost 3 bases, the J end lost 10 bases, and 10 bases lay between the germline ends. There are 12 residues in the CDR3.

The CDR3 sequence is CASSPDLNQPQHF. CDR3 DNA: TGTGCCAGCTCACCAGATCTAAATCAGCCCCAGCATTTT. The V and J genes are TRBV18 and TRBJ1-5; no firm D call. The germline gives CDR1 KGHSH, CDR2 LQKENI. V lost 2 bases to trimming and J lost 4 bases, with 6 bases between them. The CDR3 extends over 13 amino acids.

This chain joins TRBV12-1 and TRBJ1-6; the table assigns TRBD1, which was not confirmed against the DNA. TRBV12-1 is a pseudogene segment. The length of the CDR3 is 22 residues. The CDR3: CASSFEGGTGSSSSSYNSPLHF. The CDR3 DNA reads TGTGCCAGCAGCTTTGAGGGTGGGACAGGGAGTTCCTCGAGCTCCTATAATTCACCCCTCCACTTT.

This clone was recorded a few times. The rearrangement uses TRBV5-1 and TRBJ2-5; 7 nucleotides align to TRBD2. The trim removed 4 bases at V and 2 bases at J, leaving 11 bases unmatched. This CDR3 has 16 residues. Germline loops: CDR1 SGHRS, CDR2 YFSETQ. The CDR3 sequence: CASSAGTTTPQETQYF. For the CDR3, the DNA is TGCGCCAGCAGCGCGGGGACTACGACACCGCAAGAGACCCAGTACTTC. The whole variable domain, remainder taken from reference TRBV5-1 and TRBJ2-5, is KAGVTQTPRYLIKTRGQQVTLSCSPISGHRSVSWYQQTPGQGLQFLFEYFSETQRNKGNFPGRFSGRQFSNSRSEMNVSTLELGDSALYLCASSAGTTTPQETQYFGPGTRLLVL.

The chain uses TRBV27 and TRBJ1-2, with D possibly matching TRBD1 (6 bases). CDR3 length: 14 residues. V was clipped by 4 bases and J by 6 bases, with 15 bases between them. CDR1 MNHEY and CDR2 SMNVEV come from the germline V gene (reference sequence). CDR3 nucleotides: TGTGCCAGCAGTTACCGGGGGGCTCAAGATGGCTACACCTTC. This codes for CASSYRGAQDGYTF.

This clone was counted only a few times. The rearrangement links TRBV19 to TRBJ1-2; 10 bases fit TRBD1. V trimming: 4 bases; J trimming: 6 bases; junction bases outside the gene matches: 11. Germline V gene lookup returns CDR1 LNHDA and CDR2 SQIVND (reference sequence). The CDR3 loop spans 16 amino acids. The CDR3 region is CASSSLRDRGLHGYTF. The CDR3 DNA follows: TGTGCCAGTAGTAGCCTCCGGGACAGGGGTTTGCATGGCTACACCTTC.

Ten or more counts support this clone. The chain is built from TRBV9 and TRBJ2-3; 8 nucleotides line up with TRBD2. Germline V CDR1 and CDR2: SGDLS, YYNGEE. Germline trimming cut 0 bases from V and 0 bases from J; bases unmatched to any gene: 3. The CDR3 is made up of 16 amino acids. CDR3 in amino acids: CASSVALAESTDTQYF. The CDR3 coding sequence is TGTGCCAGCAGCGTAGCACTAGCGGAGAGCACAGATACGCAGTATTTT. Based on the CDR3 plus reference TRBV9 and TRBJ2-3, the full variable domain is DSGVTQTPKHLITATGQRVTLRCSPRSGDLSVYWYQQSLDQGLQFLIQYYNGEERAKGNILERFSAQQFPDLHSELNLSSLELGDSALYFCASSVALAESTDTQYFGPGTRLTVL.

The CDR3 bases are TGCGCCAGCAGCGATATGACAGGGGGCAATGAGCAGTTCTTC. It yields the protein CASSDMTGGNEQFF. J is TRBJ2-1 and V is TRBV5-1, with TRBD1 matching 9 bases. V shed 4 bases and J 6 bases; nucleotides not matched to a gene: 5. There are 14 residues in the CDR3. Germline loops: CDR1 SGHRS, CDR2 YFSETQ.

The V call is TRBV5-4, the J call TRBJ1-6, with 9 positions matching TRBD1. The germline V gene encodes CDR1 SGHNT and CDR2 YYREEE (reference sequence). This CDR3 has 16 amino acids. With V trimmed by 0 bases and J by 10 bases, 8 bases remained unmatched. The CDR3, as DNA: TGTGCCAGCAGCTTGGTGGGACAGGGAGTGTACTCACCCCTCCACTTT. It encodes CASSLVGQGVYSPLHF.

The chain carries TRBV2 and TRBJ1-2; 8 bases are a match to TRBD1. The CDR3 extends over 16 amino acids. Germline values: CDR1 SNHLY, CDR2 FYNNEI. Trimming took 6 bases from V and 8 from J; bases not matched to a gene: 17. The CDR3 reads CASRHPTPDRARGYTF. The DNA of the CDR3 is TGTGCCAGCAGACACCCCACCCCGGACAGGGCTAGAGGCTACACCTTC.

The chain employs TRBV5-3 and TRBJ2-7; 7 bases match TRBD2. TRBV5-3 is flagged as an ORF with uncertain function. Unmatched junction bases numbered 6, after V lost 4 bases and J lost 5 bases. This CDR3 has 13 residues. The CDR3 region is CARSTGRLDEQYF. The CDR3 nucleotides are TGTGCCAGAAGCACCGGGAGGCTCGACGAGCAGTACTTC.

The chain has TRBV7-8 and TRBJ2-7; the D gene is possibly TRBD1 (5 bases). The CDR3 is 17 residues long. With 2 bases removed from V and 2 bases from J, the gap between germline ends came to 19 bases. CDR1 SGHVS and CDR2 FQNEAQ come from the germline V gene. DNA of the CDR3: TGTGCCAGCAGCTTATACCCAGGGCTAGTGCTGCCCTACGAGCAGTACTTC. It is translated as CASSLYPGLVLPYEQYF. The full variable domain, in which reference TRBV7-8 and TRBJ2-7 provide the parts outside the CDR3, is GAGVSQSPRYKVAKRGQDVALRCDPISGHVSLFWYQQALGQGPEFLTYFQNEAQLDKSGLPSDRFFAERPEGSVSTLKIQRTQQEDSAVYLCASSLYPGLVLPYEQYFGPGTRLTVT.

The J gene is TRBJ1-5, the V gene TRBV10-3; 8 bases agree with TRBD1. Germline trimming cut 3 bases from V and 6 bases from J; bases unmatched to any gene: 7. CDR3 length: 15 residues. Germline loops: CDR1 ENHRY, CDR2 SYGVKD. For the CDR3, the DNA is TGTGCCATCAGTGATCTTGCAGGGGGCATTCAGCCCCAGCATTTT. This encodes CAISDLAGGIQPQHF.

The chain recombines TRBV19 with TRBJ1-5; TRBD1 is a possible D gene (6 bases). Germline CDR1 reads LNHDA; CDR2 reads SQIVND (reference sequence). The V end lost 5 bases, the J end lost 0 bases, and 11 bases lay between the germline ends. CDR3 length: 15 amino acids. CDR3 sequence reads: CASSSRTDSNQPQHF. In DNA form, the CDR3 reads TGTGCCAGTAGTTCCCGGACAGATAGCAATCAGCCCCAGCATTTT.

This chain links TRBV16 with TRBJ2-1; 7 bases agree with TRBD2. The CDR3 sequence is 15 residues long. CDR1 is KGHSY and CDR2 is FQNENV in the germline V gene. The ends lost 5 bases at V and 7 bases at J; junction bases unmatched: 11. The CDR3: CASSRAGPLVNEQFF. CDR3 nucleotides: TGTGCCAGCAGCAGAGCGGGACCCCTCGTTAATGAGCAGTTCTTC.

V usage is TRBV28 and J usage is TRBJ2-2; D possibly corresponds to TRBD1 (6 bases). With 4 bases removed from V and 4 bases from J, the gap between germline ends came to 16 bases. Germline CDR1 is MDHEN and CDR2 is SYDVKM. The CDR3 consists of 16 residues. The chain's CDR3 is CASSYDDRSGTGELFF. The CDR3 DNA reads as TGTGCCAGCAGTTATGATGACAGGTCGGGCACCGGGGAGCTGTTTTTT.

The rearrangement links TRBV19 to TRBJ1-5; the match to TRBD1 covers 11 bases. The CDR3 loop spans 15 amino acids. Per germline, CDR1 LNHDA and CDR2 SQIVND (reference sequence). V gave up 8 bases and J gave up 0 bases; unmatched junction bases: 3. CDR3 bases: TGTGCCAGTGGACAGGGGGCCACTAGCAATCAGCCCCAGCATTTT. It yields the protein CASGQGATSNQPQHF.

The chain recombines TRBV6-4 with TRBJ2-1, with 10 bases lining up with TRBD1. From germline, CDR1 is MRHNA and CDR2 SNTAGT. V was clipped by 3 bases and J by 3 bases; unmatched bases: 2. This CDR3 is built from 15 residues. CDR3 in amino acids: CASSEGQGIYNEQFF. In DNA form, the CDR3 reads TGTGCCAGCAGTGAGGGACAGGGGATCTACAATGAGCAGTTCTTC.

In its sample, this clone was seen once. The rearrangement links TRBV28 to TRBJ2-7; 10 positions match TRBD1. Trimming took 4 bases from V and 7 from J; bases not matched to a gene: 10. This CDR3 has 15 amino acids. Germline loops: CDR1 MDHEN, CDR2 SYDVKM. The CDR3 region has the DNA TGTGCCAGCAGTTCCACCGGGACAGGGGCCTGGGAGCAGTACTTC. Its translation: CASSSTGTGAWEQYF.

This clone is a singleton in its sample. The chain couples TRBV19 to TRBJ1-4; the D gene is possibly TRBD1 (6 bases). V shed 10 bases and J shed 8 bases, with 17 bases lying between them. The V gene's germline CDR1 is LNHDA and CDR2 SQIVND (reference sequence). The CDR3 spans 13 residues. CDR3: CATGTLEREKLFF. CDR3 nucleotide sequence: TGTGCCACAGGGACACTAGAGAGAGAAAAACTGTTTTTT.

The chain uses TRBV6-5 and TRBJ2-1; D gene unclear. V lost 8 bases, J lost 0 bases, and 5 bases lay in between. There are 12 residues in the CDR3. Germline values: CDR1 MNHEY, CDR2 SVGAGI. The CDR3 sequence: CASVSSYNEQFF. In nucleotides, the CDR3 is TGTGCCAGCGTTAGCTCCTACAATGAGCAGTTCTTC.